This T cell receptor (beta chain) was sequenced in a study of response to subunit inactivated influenza vaccine. Overall study results and limits: Each seasonal influenza vaccination, the authors suggested, recruits few new T cells.

A remark on this clonotype: Its antigen remains unknown.

Each CDR3 protein is one row after TCRdb ran MiXCR on the RT-PCR reads. The table records hundreds of thousands of distinct CDR3 sequences, roughly 11% of them present only once. The CDR3 sequence is 14 residues long. Germline CDR1 MNHEY, CDR2 SVGAGI. The V end was cut by 4 bases, the J end by 6 bases, with 13 bases between. The starting material was PBMCs from blood, obtained about 40 days after vaccination. The chain has TRBV6-5 and TRBJ2-1, with D possibly matching TRBD1 (8 bases). The TCR was taken from a man in his fifties or sixties who received an inactivated influenza vaccine. CDR3 bases: TGTGCCAGCAGTTCACAGGGGGGGGGCAATGAGCAGTTCTTC. This gives the protein CASSSQGGGNEQFF.